This T cell receptor (beta chain) was identified in a study of cytomegalovirus exposure and HLA in healthy donors. This CDR3 is 13 amino acids long. Germline lookup yields CDR1 LNHDA and CDR2 SQIVND (reference sequence). The V end was cut by 8 bases, the J end by 4 bases, with 14 bases between. Study outcomes and limitations: Most TCR sequences were seen very rarely across donors, but some public TCRs occurred in many.

The study ran its PCR with 60 Vbeta and 13 Jbeta primers. Assay used: immunoSEQ multiplex PCR; TCRdb lists only in-frame clones, some missing. The sample shows approximately 100,000 clones, over 60% of them seen only once. As for this clone: The antigen remains undetermined.

The chain employs TRBV19 and TRBJ1-2; TRBD1 is a possible D gene (6 bases). This clonotype originated in a female donor in good health and CMV-seronegative. The sequenced sample consisted of PBMCs. CDR3 in amino acids: CASLNRDTYGYTF. Written as DNA, the CDR3 is TGTGCCAGTCTTAACCGGGACACCTATGGCTACACCTTC.